This entry is about one TCR beta chain. The antigen remains unidentified. Trimming took 4 bases from V and 4 from J; bases not matched to a gene: 8. This CDR3 is 15 amino acids long. The germline CDR1 and CDR2 sequences are SGHRS and YFSETQ. It was with 60 Vbeta and 13 Jbeta primers that the PCR ran. Here immunoSEQ multiplex PCR was the method, and the copy in TCRdb shows in-frame clones only, minus some. The sample table sets out some 200,000 clones. These data belong to a study of cytomegalovirus exposure and HLA in healthy donors. Findings and caveats of the study: It was 160 or so TCR beta chains that were listed as cytomegalovirus-associated. Analysis was carried out at a later point, and it linked a missense DCLRE1C variant to TCR beta V- and J-gene trimming. V segments that were indistinguishable, TRBV6-2 and TRBV6-3 among them, were omitted from analysis. A later analysis found most CMV-associated TCR beta chains apparently HLA-restricted.

Sequenced material: PBMCs. The sequence derives from a girl between 2 and 10 years old in good health and CMV-seropositive. The chain recombines TRBV5-1 with TRBJ1-1, with 9 bases fitting TRBD1. The CDR3 region is CASSVQGASGTEAFF. The CDR3 DNA reads TGCGCCAGCAGCGTACAGGGGGCATCGGGCACTGAAGCTTTCTTT.